This T cell receptor beta chain was observed in a study of T cell responses to AZD1222 COVID-19 vaccine. About this clone: Its antigen is currently unknown. The junction and the germline gene differ at one end; a read error may be behind it.

Some clones are missing from TCRdb's copy, which holds only in-frame ones; the method was immunoSEQ multiplex PCR. This sample has tens of thousands of clones, with over 75% found just once. Study-wide points: Two AZD1222 administrations were followed by greater Spike-specific TCR breadth and depth.

The CDR3 totals 13 residues. Germline-derived CDR1 and CDR2 are SGHTA and FQGTGA. The TCR was taken from an adult in good health. Sequencing was performed on peripheral blood, taken on day 0 of AZD1222 vaccination. The chain is built from TRBV7-3 and TRBJ2-1; no clear D. As DNA, the CDR3 is TGTGCCGGCAGCTTAACGTCAAGGGCAAAGCAGTTCTTC. Residues: CAGSLTSRAKQFF.